These 5 T cell receptor beta chains were sequenced from one sample in a study of T cell repertoires in cytomegalovirus infection (dated by TCRdb to between 2019 and 2020). The instrument was an Illumina HiSeq 1500. TCRdb itself trimmed the public reads at Q25 with fastp, ran MiXCR and retained productive beta chains. Identical CDR3 proteins give one entry, which carries the most common genes and DNA. The sample data list over 450,000 distinct CDR3 sequences, and over 9% of these were observed just once. The biggest ten clones account for about 10% of the sample. Sequences were obtained from PBMCs. These receptors all stem from a human donor in good health (CMV status not recorded). Some clones in this sample may be carry-over from other donors' samples.

The V call is TRBV12-5, the J call TRBJ2-1; 7 positions match TRBD1. Germline V gene lookup returns CDR1 LGHNT and CDR2 FRNRAP. Germline trimming cut 0 bases from V and 7 bases from J; bases unmatched to any gene: 15. This CDR3 is 18 amino acids long. CDR3 sequence (DNA): TGTGCTAGTGGTTTGGTTCACGGACAGGCCCACCCTAGGAATGAGCAGTTCTTC. Encoded protein: CASGLVHGQAHPRNEQFF.

CDR3 region: CASSWWRQTPRETQYF. In DNA form, the CDR3 reads TGTGCCAGCAGCTGGTGGCGACAGACCCCCCGGGAGACCCAGTACTTC. The gene calls are TRBV7-9 and TRBJ2-5, with D perhaps TRBD1 (5 bases). CDR1 is SEHNR and CDR2 is FQNEAQ in the germline V gene (reference sequence). V was clipped by 4 bases and J by 5 bases, with 20 bases between them. The CDR3 is 16 residues long.

In its sample, this clonotype was seen many times. The genes are TRBV6-1 and TRBJ2-2, with 11 bases fitting TRBD2. CDR1 and CDR2 from the germline V gene are MNHNS and SASEGT. The CDR3 has 19 residues. With V trimmed by 0 bases and J by 2 bases, 8 bases remained unmatched. Here the CDR3 DNA reads TGTGCCAGCAGTGAAGCAGGGCTAGCGGGAGGATACAACACCGGGGAGCTGTTTTTT. It encodes CASSEAGLAGGYNTGELFF.

Note on this clonotype: This clone may be a read error of a much larger clone one base away. The V and J genes are TRBV19 and TRBJ2-7; 9 bases are shared with TRBD2. Germline V lookup: CDR1 LNHDA, CDR2 SQIVND (reference sequence). Germline trimming cut 7 bases from V and 1 base from J; bases unmatched to any gene: 14. CDR3 length: 17 amino acids. This chain's CDR3 is CASTDAIGAGGSYEQYF. The DNA of the CDR3 is TGTGCCAGTACCGACGCCATCGGAGCGGGGGGTTCCTACGAGCAGTACTTC.

This clonotype was seen many times. CDR3 bases: TGTGCCAGCAGCCAAGATATCCTAGCGGGAGCGCGAGGGGAGCTGTTTTTT. This translates into CASSQDILAGARGELFF. The chain carries TRBV3-1 and TRBJ2-2; TRBD2 matches 10 bases. CDR3 length: 17 amino acids. The J segment lost 8 bases and the V segment lost 0 bases, leaving 9 bases of the junction unmatched. CDR1 is LGHDT and CDR2 is YNNKEL in the germline V gene (reference sequence).